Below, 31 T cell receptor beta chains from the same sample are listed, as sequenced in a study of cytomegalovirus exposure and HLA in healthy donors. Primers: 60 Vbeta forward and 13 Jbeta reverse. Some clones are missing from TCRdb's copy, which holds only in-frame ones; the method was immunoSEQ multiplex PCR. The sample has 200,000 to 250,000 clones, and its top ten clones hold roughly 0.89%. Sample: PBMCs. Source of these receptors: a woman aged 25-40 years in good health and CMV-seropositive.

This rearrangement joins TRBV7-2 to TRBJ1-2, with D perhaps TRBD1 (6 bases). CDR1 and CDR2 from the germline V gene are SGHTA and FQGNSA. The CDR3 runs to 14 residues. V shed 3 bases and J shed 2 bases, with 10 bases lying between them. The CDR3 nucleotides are TGTGCCAGCAGCTTGGGACACCAGAACTATGGCTACACCTTC. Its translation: CASSLGHQNYGYTF.

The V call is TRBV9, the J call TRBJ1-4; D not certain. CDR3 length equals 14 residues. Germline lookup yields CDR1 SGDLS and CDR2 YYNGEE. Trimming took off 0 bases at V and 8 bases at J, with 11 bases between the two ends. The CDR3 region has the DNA TGTGCCAGCAGCGTAGGCGGGGTTGGAGAAAAACTGTTTTTT. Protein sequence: CASSVGGVGEKLFF.

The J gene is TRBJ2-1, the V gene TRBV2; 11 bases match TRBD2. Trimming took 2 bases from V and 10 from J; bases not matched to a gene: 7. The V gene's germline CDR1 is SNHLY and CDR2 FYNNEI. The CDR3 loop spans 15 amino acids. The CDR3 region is CASSETSGGPREQFF. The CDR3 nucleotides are TGTGCCAGCAGTGAAACTAGCGGGGGCCCGAGGGAGCAGTTCTTC.

CDR3 loop: CASSDRGRVYGYTF. CDR3 sequence (DNA): TGTGCCAGCAGTGACAGGGGGCGCGTATATGGCTACACCTTC. The chain employs TRBV2 and TRBJ1-2, with TRBD1 matching 8 bases. CDR1 and CDR2 (germline): SNHLY, FYNNEI. The CDR3 consists of 14 residues. Trimming cost V 3 bases and J 5 bases; bases outside gene matches: 5.

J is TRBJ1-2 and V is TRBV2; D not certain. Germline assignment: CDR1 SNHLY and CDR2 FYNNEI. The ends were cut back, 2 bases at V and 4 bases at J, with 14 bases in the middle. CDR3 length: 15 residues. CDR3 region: CASSEQPAAGYGYTF. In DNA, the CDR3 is TGTGCCAGCAGTGAACAGCCCGCCGCGGGCTATGGCTACACCTTC.

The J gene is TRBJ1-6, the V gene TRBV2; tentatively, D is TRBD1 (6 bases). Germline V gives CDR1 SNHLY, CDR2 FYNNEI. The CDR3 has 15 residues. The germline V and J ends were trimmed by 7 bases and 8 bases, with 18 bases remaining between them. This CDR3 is CASTQNQGSYSPLHF. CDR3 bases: TGTGCCAGCACCCAAAATCAGGGGTCCTATTCACCCCTCCACTTT.

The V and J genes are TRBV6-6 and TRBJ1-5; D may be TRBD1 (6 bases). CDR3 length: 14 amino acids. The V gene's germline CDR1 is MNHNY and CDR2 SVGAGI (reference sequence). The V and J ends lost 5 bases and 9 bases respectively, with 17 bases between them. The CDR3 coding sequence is TGTGCCAGCAGTCTCCCGGGGGGGCTCCGGCCCCAGCATTTT. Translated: CASSLPGGLRPQHF.

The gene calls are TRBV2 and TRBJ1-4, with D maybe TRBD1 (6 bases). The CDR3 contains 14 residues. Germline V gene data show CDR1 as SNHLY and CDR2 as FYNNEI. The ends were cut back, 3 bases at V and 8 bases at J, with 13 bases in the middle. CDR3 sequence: CASSDRGTREKLFF. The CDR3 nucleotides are TGTGCCAGCAGTGACAGGGGAACACGCGAAAAACTGTTTTTT.

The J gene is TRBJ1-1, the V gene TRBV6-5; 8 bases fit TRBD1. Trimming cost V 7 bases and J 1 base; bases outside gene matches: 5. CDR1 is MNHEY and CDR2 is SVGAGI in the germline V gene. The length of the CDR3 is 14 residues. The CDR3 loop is CASNIQGANTEAFF. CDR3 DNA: TGTGCCAGCAACATTCAGGGGGCGAACACTGAAGCTTTCTTT.

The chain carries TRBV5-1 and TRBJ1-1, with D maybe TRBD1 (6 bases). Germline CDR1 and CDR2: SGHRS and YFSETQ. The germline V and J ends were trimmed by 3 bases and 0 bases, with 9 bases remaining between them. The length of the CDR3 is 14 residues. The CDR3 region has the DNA TGCGCCAGCAGCTGGGACACTATGAACACTGAAGCTTTCTTT. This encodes CASSWDTMNTEAFF.

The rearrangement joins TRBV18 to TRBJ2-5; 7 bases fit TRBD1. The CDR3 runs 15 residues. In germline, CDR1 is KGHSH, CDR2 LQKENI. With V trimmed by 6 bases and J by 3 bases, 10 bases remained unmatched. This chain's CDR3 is CASSSFDRVEETQYF. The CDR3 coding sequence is TGTGCCAGCTCTTCTTTCGACAGGGTTGAAGAGACCCAGTACTTC.

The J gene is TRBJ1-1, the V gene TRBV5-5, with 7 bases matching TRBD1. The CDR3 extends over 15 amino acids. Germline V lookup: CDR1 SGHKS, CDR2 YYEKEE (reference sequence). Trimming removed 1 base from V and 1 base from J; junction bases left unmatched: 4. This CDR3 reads CASSLTRTGNTEAFF. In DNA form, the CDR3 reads TGTGCCAGCAGCTTGACGCGGACAGGGAACACTGAAGCTTTCTTT.

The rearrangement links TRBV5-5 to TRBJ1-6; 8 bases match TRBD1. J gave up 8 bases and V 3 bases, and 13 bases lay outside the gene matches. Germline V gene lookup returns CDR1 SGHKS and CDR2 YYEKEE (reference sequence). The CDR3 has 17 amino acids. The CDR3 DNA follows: TGTGCCAGCAGCTCCCGGGACAGGAGGACCTGGGATTCACCCCTCCACTTT. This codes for CASSSRDRRTWDSPLHF.

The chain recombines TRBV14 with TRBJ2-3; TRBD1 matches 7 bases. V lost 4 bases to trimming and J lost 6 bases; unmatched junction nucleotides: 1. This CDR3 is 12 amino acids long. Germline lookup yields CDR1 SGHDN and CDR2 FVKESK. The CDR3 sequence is CASSPTGDTQYF. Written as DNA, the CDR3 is TGTGCCAGCAGCCCGACAGGGGATACGCAGTATTTT.

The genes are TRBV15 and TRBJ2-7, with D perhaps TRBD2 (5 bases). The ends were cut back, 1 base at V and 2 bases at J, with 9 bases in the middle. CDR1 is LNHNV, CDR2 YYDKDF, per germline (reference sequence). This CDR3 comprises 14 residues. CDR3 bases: TGTGCCACCAGCAGAGTAGCGAGCCCCTACGAGCAGTACTTC. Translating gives CATSRVASPYEQYF.

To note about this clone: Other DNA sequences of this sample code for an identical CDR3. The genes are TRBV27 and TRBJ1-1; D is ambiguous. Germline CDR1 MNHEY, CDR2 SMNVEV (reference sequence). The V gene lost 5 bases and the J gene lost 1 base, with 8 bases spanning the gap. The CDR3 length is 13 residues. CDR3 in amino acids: CASSLRENTEAFF. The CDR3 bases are TGTGCCAGCAGTCTTCGGGAGAACACTGAAGCTTTCTTT.

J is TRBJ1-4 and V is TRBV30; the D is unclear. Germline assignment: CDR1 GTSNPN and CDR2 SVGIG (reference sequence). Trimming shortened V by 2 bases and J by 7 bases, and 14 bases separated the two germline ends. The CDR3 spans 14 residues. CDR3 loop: CAWSPRAEGEKLFF. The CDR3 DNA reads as TGTGCCTGGAGTCCCCGGGCTGAGGGTGAAAAACTGTTTTTT.

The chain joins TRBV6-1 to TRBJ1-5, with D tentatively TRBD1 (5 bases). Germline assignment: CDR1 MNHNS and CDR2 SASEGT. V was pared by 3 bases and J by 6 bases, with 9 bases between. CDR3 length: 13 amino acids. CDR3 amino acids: CASSETVTQPQHF. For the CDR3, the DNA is TGTGCCAGCAGTGAGACAGTCACTCAGCCCCAGCATTTT.

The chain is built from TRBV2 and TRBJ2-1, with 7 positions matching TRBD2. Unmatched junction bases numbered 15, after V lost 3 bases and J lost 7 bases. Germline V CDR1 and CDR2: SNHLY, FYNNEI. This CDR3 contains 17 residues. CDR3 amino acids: CASSEQDGRDYLNEQFF. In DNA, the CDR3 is TGTGCCAGCAGTGAGCAAGATGGCCGGGACTACCTAAATGAGCAGTTCTTC.

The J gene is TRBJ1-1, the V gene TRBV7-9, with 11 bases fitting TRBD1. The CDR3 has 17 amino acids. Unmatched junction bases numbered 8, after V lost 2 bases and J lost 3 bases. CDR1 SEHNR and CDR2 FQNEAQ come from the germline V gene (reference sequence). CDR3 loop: CASSLRWTGGQDTEAFF. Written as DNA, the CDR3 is TGTGCCAGCAGCTTAAGGTGGACAGGGGGCCAGGACACTGAAGCTTTCTTT.

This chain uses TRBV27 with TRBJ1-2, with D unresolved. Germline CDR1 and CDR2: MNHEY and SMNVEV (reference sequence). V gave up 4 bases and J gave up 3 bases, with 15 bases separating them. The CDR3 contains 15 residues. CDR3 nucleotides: TGTGCCAGCAGTTCCCTGTCCTCGAGATACTATGGCTACACCTTC. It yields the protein CASSSLSSRYYGYTF.

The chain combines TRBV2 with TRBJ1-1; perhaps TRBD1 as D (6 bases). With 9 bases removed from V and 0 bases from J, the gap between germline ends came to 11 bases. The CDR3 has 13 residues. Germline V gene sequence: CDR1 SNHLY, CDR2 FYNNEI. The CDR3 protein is CARRTAMNTEAFF. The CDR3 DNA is TGTGCCAGGCGGACAGCGATGAACACTGAAGCTTTCTTT.

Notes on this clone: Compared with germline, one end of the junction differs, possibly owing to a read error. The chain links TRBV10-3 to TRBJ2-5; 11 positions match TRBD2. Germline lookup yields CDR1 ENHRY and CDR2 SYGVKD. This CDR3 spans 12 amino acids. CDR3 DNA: TGTGCCATCAGTGAAAGGGCTAGCGGGGGGCACTTC. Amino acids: CAISERASGGHF.

CDR3 in amino acids: CASRDRSYTEAFF. The DNA for the CDR3 is TGTGCCAGCAGGGACAGGTCCTACACTGAAGCTTTCTTT. The V and J genes are TRBV6-5 and TRBJ1-1, with 7 positions matching TRBD1. CDR3 length: 13 amino acids. V lost 6 bases and J lost 3; bases outside the gene matches: 4. CDR1 is MNHEY, CDR2 SVGAGI, per germline.

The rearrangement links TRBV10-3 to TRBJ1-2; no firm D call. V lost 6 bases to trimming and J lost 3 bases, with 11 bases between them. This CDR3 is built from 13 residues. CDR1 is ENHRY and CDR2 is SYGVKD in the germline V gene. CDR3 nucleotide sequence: TGTGCCATCAGGGACGGGCGGGACTATGGCTACACCTTC. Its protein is CAIRDGRDYGYTF.

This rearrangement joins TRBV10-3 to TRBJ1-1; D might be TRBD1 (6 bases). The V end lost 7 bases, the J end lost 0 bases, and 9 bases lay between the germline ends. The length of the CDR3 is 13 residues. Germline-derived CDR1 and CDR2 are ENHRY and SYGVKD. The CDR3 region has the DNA TGTGCCATCACAGGACAGTTGAACACTGAAGCTTTCTTT. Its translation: CAITGQLNTEAFF.

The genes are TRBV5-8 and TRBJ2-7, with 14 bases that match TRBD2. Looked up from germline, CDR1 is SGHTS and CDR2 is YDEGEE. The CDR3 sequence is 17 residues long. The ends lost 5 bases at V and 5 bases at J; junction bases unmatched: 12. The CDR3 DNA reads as TGTGCCAGCAGTCGTCCGGGGACTAGCGGGAGCTCTGACGAGCAGTACTTC. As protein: CASSRPGTSGSSDEQYF.

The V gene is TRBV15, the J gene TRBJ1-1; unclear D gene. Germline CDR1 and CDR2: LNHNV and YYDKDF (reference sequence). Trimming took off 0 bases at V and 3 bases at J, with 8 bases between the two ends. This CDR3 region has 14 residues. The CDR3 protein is CATSRDRYYTEAFF. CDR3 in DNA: TGTGCCACCAGCAGAGATCGCTACTACACTGAAGCTTTCTTT.

Here the CDR3 reads CASSQDAGNYGYTF. The CDR3 coding sequence is TGCGCCAGCAGCCAAGATGCGGGGAACTATGGCTACACCTTC. V and J are TRBV4-3 and TRBJ1-2; D uncertain. The CDR3 is 14 amino acids. Trimming pared 0 bases from V and 2 bases from J, leaving 7 bases between. CDR1 and CDR2 from the germline V gene are LGHNA and YSLEER.

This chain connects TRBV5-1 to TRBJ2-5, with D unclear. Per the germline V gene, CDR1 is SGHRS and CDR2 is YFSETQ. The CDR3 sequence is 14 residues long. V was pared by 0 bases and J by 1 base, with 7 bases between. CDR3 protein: CASSLGEIQETQYF. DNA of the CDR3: TGCGCCAGCAGCTTGGGAGAAATCCAAGAGACCCAGTACTTC.

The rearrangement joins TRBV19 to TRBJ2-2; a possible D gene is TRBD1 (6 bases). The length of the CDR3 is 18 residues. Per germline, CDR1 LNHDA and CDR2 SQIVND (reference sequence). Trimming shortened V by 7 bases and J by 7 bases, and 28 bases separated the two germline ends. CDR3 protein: CASNTLGQGYVKGGELFF. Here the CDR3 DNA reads TGTGCCAGTAATACCCTAGGGCAGGGGTACGTTAAGGGCGGGGAGCTGTTTTTT.